Given below is one T cell receptor (beta chain) in context. The same CDR3 can be traced to other DNA sequences in this sample. Donors were grouped by their self-reported clinical history. This sample is drawn from a study of blood T cell repertoires in COVID-19. Study details: There were acute and convalescent COVID-19 samples, and they came from the United States, Italy and Spain.

Original processing methods: Reference gene primer amplification in the assay estimated nucleated cell counts. The table came from immunoSEQ multiplex PCR; TCRdb's copy has only in-frame clones and leaves some out. That table supplies the V and J calls and clone size; D and trimming were determined from the DNA. This table holds about 140,000 clones, 84% found once. The V gene end was trimmed by 0 bases and the J gene end by 2 bases; junction bases not matched to a gene: 2. Germline V gene lookup returns CDR1 SGHRS and CDR2 YFSETQ. The CDR3 contains 14 residues. The TCR originated in a man aged 35 to 55 with acute COVID-19. The sequencing sample was made of PBMCs or T cells enriched from blood (not recorded which). This chain uses TRBV5-1 with TRBJ2-7, with 7 bases matching TRBD1. The CDR3 DNA reads as TGCGCCAGCAGCTTGGGACAGGGCGCCTACGAGCAGTACTTC. Its protein is CASSLGQGAYEQYF.